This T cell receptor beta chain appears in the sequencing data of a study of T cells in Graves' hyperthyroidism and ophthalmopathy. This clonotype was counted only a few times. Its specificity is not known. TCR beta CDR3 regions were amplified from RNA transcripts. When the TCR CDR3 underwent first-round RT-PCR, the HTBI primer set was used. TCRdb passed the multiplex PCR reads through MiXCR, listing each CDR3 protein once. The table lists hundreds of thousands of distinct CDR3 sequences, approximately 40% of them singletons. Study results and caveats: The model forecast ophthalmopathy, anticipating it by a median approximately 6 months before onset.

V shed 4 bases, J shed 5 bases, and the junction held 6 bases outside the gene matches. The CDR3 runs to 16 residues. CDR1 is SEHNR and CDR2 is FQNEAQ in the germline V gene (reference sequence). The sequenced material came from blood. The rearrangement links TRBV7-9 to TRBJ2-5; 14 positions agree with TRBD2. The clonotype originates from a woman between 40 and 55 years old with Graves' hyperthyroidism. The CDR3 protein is CASSSGTSGSGETQYF. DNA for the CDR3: TGTGCCAGCAGCTCTGGGACTAGCGGGAGCGGGGAGACCCAGTACTTC.